A single sample gave rise to the 5 T cell receptor beta chains below, sequenced in a study of T cells in Graves' hyperthyroidism and ophthalmopathy. It was RNA transcripts that yielded the amplified TCR beta CDR3 regions. RT-PCR in the first round (using the HTBI primer set) targeted the TCR CDR3. TCRdb analysed the multiplex PCR reads with MiXCR anew, one entry per CDR3 protein. The sample lists about 410,000 distinct CDR3 sequences, about 14% seen once, with around a fifth in the top ten. The material sequenced was blood. The receptors come from a woman under 40 with Graves' ophthalmopathy.

As to this clonotype: A much larger clonotype is one base distant, so this may be a read error. The chain is built from TRBV11-2 and TRBJ2-6, with 8 nucleotides matching TRBD1. The CDR3 spans 18 residues. Germline CDR1 reads SGHAT; CDR2 reads FQNNGV. DNA of the CDR3: TGTGCCAGCAGCGCTTTTCAGGGGGCGTTCTCTGGGGCCAACGCCCTGACTTTC. It encodes CASSAFQGAFSGANALTF.

This clonotype was counted ten times or more. The chain combines TRBV4-1 with TRBJ2-3; D gene ambiguous. Germline CDR1 MGHRA, CDR2 YSYEKL. The ends were cut back, 0 bases at V and 0 bases at J, with 13 bases in the middle. This CDR3 is built from 17 residues. For the CDR3, the DNA is TGCGCCAGCAGCCAAGAGGTCCTCCTCTTCAGCACAGATACGCAGTATTTT. Protein: CASSQEVLLFSTDTQYF.

This clonotype was observed at least ten times. The chain recombines TRBV30 with TRBJ2-1; D may be TRBD2 (6 bases). From germline, CDR1 is GTSNPN and CDR2 SVGIG (reference sequence). V lost 5 bases to trimming and J lost 6 bases, with 14 bases between them. CDR3 length: 13 residues. CDR3 amino acids: CAWGHRRGNEQFF. CDR3 in DNA: TGTGCCTGGGGACACCGGCGGGGCAATGAGCAGTTCTTC.

In this sample, this clonotype turned up many times. The chain recombines TRBV18 with TRBJ1-5; TRBD1 matches at 7 bases. The junction had 13 bases not matched to a gene; V was cut back by 4 bases and J by 1 base. This CDR3 comprises 18 residues. Germline lookup yields CDR1 KGHSH and CDR2 LQKENI. The CDR3 DNA follows: TGTGCCAGCTCACGCTCCGGGACAGACCCTTCCAGCAATCAGCCCCAGCATTTT. This sequence encodes CASSRSGTDPSSNQPQHF.

In its sample, this clonotype was seen many times. The V call is TRBV2, the J call TRBJ2-3, with 8 bases identical to TRBD2. Trimming at V came to 6 bases and at J to 0 bases, leaving 8 bases not matched to a gene. CDR1 is SNHLY, CDR2 FYNNEI, per germline. The CDR3 is 16 residues long. CDR3 DNA sequence: TGTGCCAGCAGCCTCTCGGGGGGGCCTAGCACAGATACGCAGTATTTT. Translated: CASSLSGGPSTDTQYF.